This is a list of T cell receptor beta chains from one sample in a study of cytomegalovirus exposure and HLA in healthy donors. The assay was immunoSEQ multiplex PCR, and TCRdb's table has in-frame clones only and misses some. The table shows 130,000 or so clones, with around 70% occurring only once. The sequenced sample consisted of PBMCs. The source is a man aged 35-49 years in good health and CMV-seropositive. Each CDR3 is given with its conserved first and last residue. Each record gives: J gene, clone size, D gene, V gene, CDR3 DNA, CDR3 protein. D genes are given only for firm matches. Clone sizes are given selectively: once, few, many, or a class where the clone is expanded.

j_gene: TRBJ1-4; abundance: .; d_gene: .; v_gene: TRBV18; CDR3nt: TGTGCCAGCTCACCTGGACGGAGGGCAACTAATGAAAAACTGTTTTTT; CDR3aa: CASSPGRRATNEKLFF
j_gene: TRBJ2-5; abundance: .; d_gene: TRBD2; v_gene: TRBV11-2; CDR3nt: TGTGCCAGCAGCTTGGGACTAGCGGGAGTTGAGACCCAGTACTTC; CDR3aa: CASSLGLAGVETQYF
j_gene: TRBJ2-5; abundance: few; d_gene: .; v_gene: TRBV29-1; CDR3nt: TGCAGCGCTGGGCACCAAGAGACCCAGTACTTC; CDR3aa: CSAGHQETQYF
j_gene: TRBJ2-3; abundance: .; d_gene: .; v_gene: TRBV7-2; CDR3nt: TGTGCCAGCAGCTCCTTCGCAGATACGCAGTATTTT; CDR3aa: CASSSFADTQYF
j_gene: TRBJ1-5; abundance: once; d_gene: .; v_gene: TRBV9; CDR3nt: TGTGCCAGCAGCGCCTCAGGGGCCTCGGACAATCAGCCCCAGCATTTT; CDR3aa: CASSASGASDNQPQHF
j_gene: TRBJ1-5; abundance: .; d_gene: .; v_gene: TRBV5-1; CDR3nt: TGCGCCAGCAGCTTGGACCTTACTCCCAATCAGCCCCAGCATTTT; CDR3aa: CASSLDLTPNQPQHF
j_gene: TRBJ2-7; abundance: .; d_gene: TRBD1; v_gene: TRBV6-5; CDR3nt: TGTGCCAGCAGTTCCTCCGGGACAGGGTACTCCTACGAGCAGTACTTC; CDR3aa: CASSSSGTGYSYEQYF
j_gene: TRBJ2-5; abundance: .; d_gene: .; v_gene: TRBV19; CDR3nt: TGTGCCAGTAGTCCCACGGGACAAGAGACCCAGTACTTC; CDR3aa: CASSPTGQETQYF
j_gene: TRBJ2-7; abundance: .; d_gene: TRBD2; v_gene: TRBV19; CDR3nt: TGTGCCAGTAGCCGCATTCCGGGACTAGCGGGAGGGCCCTACGAGCAGTACTTC; CDR3aa: CASSRIPGLAGGPYEQYF
j_gene: TRBJ2-7; abundance: .; d_gene: .; v_gene: TRBV27; CDR3nt: TGTGCCAGCAGTTTTTCCCTCAACAGGGCCGCCTACGAGCAGTACTTC; CDR3aa: CASSFSLNRAAYEQYF
j_gene: TRBJ1-2; abundance: few; d_gene: .; v_gene: TRBV9; CDR3nt: TGTGCCAGCAGCGTCGGGACAACTAGCTATGGCTACACCTTC; CDR3aa: CASSVGTTSYGYTF
j_gene: TRBJ2-5; abundance: .; d_gene: TRBD2; v_gene: TRBV5-1; CDR3nt: TGCGCCAGCAGAAGACTAGCGGGAGAGGAGACCCAGTACTTC; CDR3aa: CASRRLAGEETQYF
j_gene: TRBJ2-3; abundance: .; d_gene: TRBD2; v_gene: TRBV9; CDR3nt: TGTGCCAGCAGCGTTGGGGGGGTACAGGCCGATACGCAGTATTTT; CDR3aa: CASSVGGVQADTQYF
j_gene: TRBJ1-1; abundance: few; d_gene: TRBD1; v_gene: TRBV6-5; CDR3nt: TGTGCCAGCGGCTTACAGGGGGGTAACACTGAAGCTTTCTTT; CDR3aa: CASGLQGGNTEAFF
j_gene: TRBJ2-7; abundance: few; d_gene: .; v_gene: TRBV28; CDR3nt: TGTGCCAGCGGACACTACGAGCAGTACTTC; CDR3aa: CASGHYEQYF
j_gene: TRBJ1-2; abundance: .; d_gene: .; v_gene: TRBV6-6; CDR3nt: TGTGCCAGCAGTTACTCGGGCCGGGACAAGGCTTCCGGCTACACCTTC; CDR3aa: CASSYSGRDKASGYTF
j_gene: TRBJ1-2; abundance: .; d_gene: TRBD1; v_gene: TRBV19; CDR3nt: TGTGCCAGTAGTCCCGACCGGGGGACAGGGGCCCCCTCTAACTATGGCTACACCTTC; CDR3aa: CASSPDRGTGAPSNYGYTF
j_gene: TRBJ2-5; abundance: .; d_gene: .; v_gene: TRBV5-1; CDR3nt: TGCGCCAGCAGCCAACAAGAGACCCAGTACTTC; CDR3aa: CASSQQETQYF
j_gene: TRBJ1-2; abundance: .; d_gene: .; v_gene: TRBV7-6; CDR3nt: TGTGCCAGCAGGGATGGGGGGGCTGGAGGCTACACCTTC; CDR3aa: CASRDGGAGGYTF
j_gene: TRBJ1-2; abundance: .; d_gene: .; v_gene: TRBV28; CDR3nt: TGTGCCAGCAGGCGTCAGGGGTTGGGTGGCTACACCTTC; CDR3aa: CASRRQGLGGYTF
j_gene: TRBJ2-7; abundance: .; d_gene: TRBD1; v_gene: TRBV4-2; CDR3nt: TGTGCCAGCAGCCGAGGGACAGGGGGTCAAGACGAGCAGTACTTC; CDR3aa: CASSRGTGGQDEQYF
j_gene: TRBJ1-5; abundance: .; d_gene: .; v_gene: TRBV2; CDR3nt: TGTGCCAGCAGTGACGAGACAGGCGGGAATCAGCCCCAGCATTTT; CDR3aa: CASSDETGGNQPQHF
j_gene: TRBJ2-3; abundance: .; d_gene: TRBD2; v_gene: TRBV15; CDR3nt: TGTGCCACCAGCCTAGCGGCGCCAGATACGCAGTATTTT; CDR3aa: CATSLAAPDTQYF
j_gene: TRBJ1-2; abundance: few; d_gene: TRBD1; v_gene: TRBV6-1; CDR3nt: TGTGCCAGCAGTGCCTTCCCAGGGGGCGGGGATGGCTACACCTTC; CDR3aa: CASSAFPGGGDGYTF
j_gene: TRBJ1-1; abundance: .; d_gene: .; v_gene: TRBV28; CDR3nt: TGTGCCAGCAGTTCTGACTCATTAAACACTGAAGCTTTCTTT; CDR3aa: CASSSDSLNTEAFF
j_gene: TRBJ1-2; abundance: .; d_gene: .; v_gene: TRBV28; CDR3nt: TGTGCCAGCAGGCCGACAACGACCTATGGCTACACCTTC; CDR3aa: CASRPTTTYGYTF
j_gene: TRBJ2-5; abundance: few; d_gene: .; v_gene: TRBV6-5; CDR3nt: TGTGCCAGCAGTGTTATAGAGACCCAGTACTTC; CDR3aa: CASSVIETQYF
j_gene: TRBJ2-1; abundance: .; d_gene: TRBD2; v_gene: TRBV4-1; CDR3nt: TGCGCCAGCAGGTCTAGCGGGAGTTCCTACAATGAGCAGTTCTTC; CDR3aa: CASRSSGSSYNEQFF
j_gene: TRBJ2-1; abundance: .; d_gene: .; v_gene: TRBV7-2; CDR3nt: TGTGCCAGCAGCTTAGCCCAGGGGGGCTCCTACAATGAGCAGTTCTTC; CDR3aa: CASSLAQGGSYNEQFF
j_gene: TRBJ2-5; abundance: .; d_gene: TRBD2; v_gene: TRBV7-9; CDR3nt: TGTGCCAGCAGCCGAGGACTAGAAAGGGAGACCCAGTACTTC; CDR3aa: CASSRGLERETQYF
j_gene: TRBJ2-3; abundance: few; d_gene: .; v_gene: TRBV5-6; CDR3nt: TGTGCCAGCAGCTTGACAGGGATCGGTTTAGATACGCAGTATTTT; CDR3aa: CASSLTGIGLDTQYF
j_gene: TRBJ2-7; abundance: .; d_gene: TRBD1; v_gene: TRBV9; CDR3nt: TGTGCCAGCAGCGTAGCGGGACAGGGACATTCCTACGAGCAGTACTTC; CDR3aa: CASSVAGQGHSYEQYF
j_gene: TRBJ2-3; abundance: .; d_gene: .; v_gene: TRBV6-1; CDR3nt: TGTGCCAGCAGTGAAGTACAGGGCGGCACAGATACGCAGTATTTT; CDR3aa: CASSEVQGGTDTQYF
j_gene: TRBJ2-2; abundance: few; d_gene: TRBD1; v_gene: TRBV4-2; CDR3nt: TGTGCCAGCAGCCAGGGAACAGGGGACGCCGGGGAGCTGTTTTTT; CDR3aa: CASSQGTGDAGELFF
j_gene: TRBJ2-3; abundance: .; d_gene: TRBD2; v_gene: TRBV7-2; CDR3nt: TGTGCCAGCAGTCTAAGGGGACTAGCGGCCACAGATACGCAGTATTTT; CDR3aa: CASSLRGLAATDTQYF
j_gene: TRBJ2-2; abundance: .; d_gene: TRBD2; v_gene: TRBV5-4; CDR3nt: TGTGCCAGCAGCTTGTTGTTCCGGGGCGGGAGGGGACCCGGGGAGCTGTTTTTT; CDR3aa: CASSLLFRGGRGPGELFF
j_gene: TRBJ2-3; abundance: .; d_gene: TRBD2; v_gene: TRBV9; CDR3nt: TGTGCCAGCAGCGTAGGGGCTAGCGGGGATAGCACAGATACGCAGTATTTT; CDR3aa: CASSVGASGDSTDTQYF
j_gene: TRBJ1-2; abundance: .; d_gene: TRBD1; v_gene: TRBV7-8; CDR3nt: TGTGCCAGCAGCTTCGACCCGGGACAGGGGGGATCAAACTATGGCTACACCTTC; CDR3aa: CASSFDPGQGGSNYGYTF
j_gene: TRBJ2-7; abundance: .; d_gene: .; v_gene: TRBV2; CDR3nt: TGTGCCAGCGAGGTGGTTGCCGAGCAGTACTTC; CDR3aa: CASEVVAEQYF
j_gene: TRBJ2-7; abundance: .; d_gene: .; v_gene: TRBV6-1; CDR3nt: TGTGCCAGCAGTGAAGTGGGCGGGTTGAGGGTCTACTACGAGCAGTACTTC; CDR3aa: CASSEVGGLRVYYEQYF
j_gene: TRBJ2-1; abundance: .; d_gene: TRBD1; v_gene: TRBV9; CDR3nt: TGTGCCAGCAGCGTCTGGGACAGCTCCTACAATGAGCAGTTCTTC; CDR3aa: CASSVWDSSYNEQFF
j_gene: TRBJ2-2; abundance: .; d_gene: TRBD1; v_gene: TRBV9; CDR3nt: TGTGCCAGCAGCGTAGAGGGGGCGGGCACCGGGGAGCTGTTTTTT; CDR3aa: CASSVEGAGTGELFF
j_gene: TRBJ2-5; abundance: .; d_gene: TRBD2; v_gene: TRBV29-1; CDR3nt: TGCAGCGGGGGACTAGCGTCTCAGACCCAGTACTTC; CDR3aa: CSGGLASQTQYF
j_gene: TRBJ2-7; abundance: .; d_gene: TRBD2; v_gene: TRBV5-1; CDR3nt: TGCGCCAGCAGCTTGGGGAGCGGGATGGACGGCGAGCAGTACTTC; CDR3aa: CASSLGSGMDGEQYF
j_gene: TRBJ2-2; abundance: .; d_gene: .; v_gene: TRBV7-9; CDR3nt: TGTGCCAGCAGCTCGGCAGGGTCCACCGGGGAGCTGTTTTTT; CDR3aa: CASSSAGSTGELFF
j_gene: TRBJ2-7; abundance: .; d_gene: TRBD1; v_gene: TRBV6-1; CDR3nt: TGTGCCAGCAGCGGCGCCGGGACAGGGTATACCGAGCAGTACTTC; CDR3aa: CASSGAGTGYTEQYF
j_gene: TRBJ2-3; abundance: .; d_gene: .; v_gene: TRBV7-8; CDR3nt: TGTGCCAGCAGCCAAGTACTGTCCGATACGCAGTATTTT; CDR3aa: CASSQVLSDTQYF
j_gene: TRBJ1-5; abundance: once; d_gene: .; v_gene: TRBV27; CDR3nt: TGTGCCAGCAGTTTAGCGGGGGGGCTACATGGGCCCCAGCATTTT; CDR3aa: CASSLAGGLHGPQHF
j_gene: TRBJ1-6; abundance: .; d_gene: TRBD1; v_gene: TRBV6-1; CDR3nt: TGTGCCAGCAGTGTAGACAGGGAAAATTCACCCCTCCACTTT; CDR3aa: CASSVDRENSPLHF
j_gene: TRBJ2-1; abundance: .; d_gene: TRBD2; v_gene: TRBV6-5; CDR3nt: TGTGCCAGCAAGGGTTTTCCGGGGGGCAATGAGCAGTTCTTC; CDR3aa: CASKGFPGGNEQFF
j_gene: TRBJ1-5; abundance: once; d_gene: TRBD1; v_gene: TRBV5-1; CDR3nt: TGCGCCAGCAGCTTGGACGGACAGGGTGATCAGCCCCAGCATTTT; CDR3aa: CASSLDGQGDQPQHF
j_gene: TRBJ2-2; abundance: .; d_gene: .; v_gene: TRBV6-1; CDR3nt: TGTGCCAGCAAGCGACAGACGAACACCGGGGAGCTGTTTTTT; CDR3aa: CASKRQTNTGELFF
j_gene: TRBJ2-3; abundance: few; d_gene: TRBD1; v_gene: TRBV7-9; CDR3nt: TGTGCCAGCAGCTTCTTGCCCGGGACAGGGGCACATACGCAGTATTTT; CDR3aa: CASSFLPGTGAHTQYF
j_gene: TRBJ2-2; abundance: .; d_gene: .; v_gene: TRBV27; CDR3nt: TGTGCCAGCAGTTTATCGCTCGGGATCTCGGGCACCGGGGAGCTGTTTTTT; CDR3aa: CASSLSLGISGTGELFF
j_gene: TRBJ2-7; abundance: .; d_gene: .; v_gene: TRBV5-1; CDR3nt: TGCGCCAGCAGCTTTTCAGGGATCGACGAGCAGTACTTC; CDR3aa: CASSFSGIDEQYF
j_gene: TRBJ2-2; abundance: .; d_gene: TRBD2; v_gene: TRBV30; CDR3nt: TGTGCCTGGAGTGTACGACTAGCGGGAACCGGGGAGCTGTTTTTT; CDR3aa: CAWSVRLAGTGELFF
j_gene: TRBJ1-2; abundance: .; d_gene: .; v_gene: TRBV28; CDR3nt: TGTGCCAGCAGTCCCCAATTGACAGTCTATGGCTACACCTTC; CDR3aa: CASSPQLTVYGYTF
j_gene: TRBJ2-5; abundance: .; d_gene: .; v_gene: TRBV2; CDR3nt: TGTGCCAGCAACGGGTTAGGTAAAGAGACCCAGTACTTC; CDR3aa: CASNGLGKETQYF
j_gene: TRBJ1-6; abundance: .; d_gene: TRBD1; v_gene: TRBV27; CDR3nt: TGTGCCAGCAGTTCCGGGACAGGGACTTTTAGGGCCTATAATTCACCCCTCCACTTT; CDR3aa: CASSSGTGTFRAYNSPLHF
j_gene: TRBJ2-7; abundance: .; d_gene: .; v_gene: TRBV2; CDR3nt: TGTGCCAGCAACCCAGACATCCACTCTGAGCAGTACTTC; CDR3aa: CASNPDIHSEQYF